Below are 27 T cell receptor beta chains sequenced from a single sample in a study of spatial heterogeneity in lung cancer. TCRdb recomputed calls from the 5' RACE reads with MiXCR, one row per CDR3 protein. The sample holds about 36,000 distinct CDR3 sequences; roughly 7.8% are singletons and the top ten take approximately 8.8%. Indicated time point: blood at routine non-recurrence follow-up after resection. The sequencing used PBMCs, collected at follow-up. The receptors come from a male donor with early-stage non-small cell lung cancer.

This clonotype was recorded many times. As DNA, the CDR3 is TGCAGTGTGGGCAGGGGCGGAGAGACCCAGTACTTC. This gives the protein CSVGRGGETQYF. The chain is built from TRBV20-1 and TRBJ2-5, with a weak D call TRBD1 (6 bases). Germline-derived CDR1 and CDR2 are DFQATT and SNEGSKA (reference sequence). The CDR3 has 12 amino acids. The V gene lost 7 bases and the J gene lost 4 bases, with 13 bases spanning the gap.

This chain connects TRBV20-1 to TRBJ2-7; 8 nucleotides agree with TRBD1. The CDR3 totals 13 residues. With V trimmed by 6 bases and J by 5 bases, 9 bases remained unmatched. The germline CDR1 and CDR2 sequences are DFQATT and SNEGSKA (reference sequence). The CDR3 coding sequence is TGCAGTGCGGGGGACAGGAACCTCGACGAGCAGTACTTC. Its translation: CSAGDRNLDEQYF.

The table lists this clonotype with many counts. J is TRBJ1-1 and V is TRBV7-9; the D is unclear. The CDR3 extends over 15 amino acids. The V end lost 0 bases, the J end lost 1 base, and 9 bases lay between the germline ends. Germline values: CDR1 SEHNR, CDR2 FQNEAQ (reference sequence). The CDR3 nucleotides are TGTGCCAGCAGCTTAGCGGTTGGAGAGAACACTGAAGCTTTCTTT. Translated, it gives CASSLAVGENTEAFF.

The sample holds many counts of this clonotype. This chain joins TRBV5-1 and TRBJ2-7; the D is unclear. The V end was cut by 0 bases, the J end by 0 bases, with 10 bases between. This CDR3 region has 15 residues. CDR1 and CDR2 (germline): SGHRS, YFSETQ. This CDR3 reads CASSLDLQFSYEQYF. The CDR3 DNA reads as TGCGCCAGCAGCTTGGATCTACAGTTCTCCTACGAGCAGTACTTC.

The chain links TRBV30 to TRBJ2-1; weak D call: TRBD1 (5 bases). Trimming shortened V by 2 bases and J by 3 bases, and 14 bases separated the two germline ends. The germline V gene encodes CDR1 GTSNPN and CDR2 SVGIG (reference sequence). The CDR3 runs to 15 residues. CDR3 sequence: CAWSTAGPIYNEQFF. CDR3 nucleotides: TGTGCCTGGAGTACCGCAGGGCCCATCTACAATGAGCAGTTCTTC.

This clonotype was picked up many times. V and J are TRBV9 and TRBJ2-1, with TRBD1 as a possible D gene (7 bases). The CDR3 has 16 residues. V gave up 6 bases and J gave up 8 bases, with 24 bases separating them. Germline V lookup: CDR1 SGDLS, CDR2 YYNGEE. CDR3 DNA sequence: TGTGCCAGCACCGTCCAGGGGGGCAGGGCGGTCGATGAGCAGTTCTTC. This encodes CASTVQGGRAVDEQFF.

The sample holds many counts of this clonotype. The rearrangement uses TRBV30 and TRBJ2-1; TRBD2 matches at 7 bases. This CDR3 comprises 13 residues. Germline lookup yields CDR1 GTSNPN and CDR2 SVGIG (reference sequence). J gave up 12 bases and V 2 bases, and 10 bases lay outside the gene matches. The CDR3 sequence: CAWSSVSGGSQFF. DNA for the CDR3: TGTGCCTGGAGTAGCGTCTCGGGGGGTTCGCAGTTCTTC.

The table lists this clonotype with many counts. V gene TRBV7-3 combines with J gene TRBJ2-3; D is unresolved. The germline V and J ends were trimmed by 5 bases and 5 bases, with 17 bases remaining between them. Germline CDR1 and CDR2: SGHTA and FQGTGA. The CDR3 sequence is 15 residues long. The CDR3 loop reads CASSPNGGPGDTQYF. For the CDR3, the DNA is TGTGCCAGCAGCCCGAATGGTGGGCCTGGAGATACGCAGTATTTT. The full variable domain, with the rest looked up from reference TRBV7-3 and TRBJ2-3, is GAGVSQTPSNKVTEKGKYVELRCDPISGHTALYWYRQSLGQGPEFLIYFQGTGAADDSGLPNDRFFAVRPEGSVSTLKIQRTERGDSAVYLCASSPNGGPGDTQYFGPGTRLTVL.

The table lists this clonotype with many counts. The chain employs TRBV5-1 and TRBJ1-1; weak D call: TRBD1 (5 bases). The V end was cut by 1 base, the J end by 13 bases, with 11 bases between. The CDR3 loop spans 11 amino acids. CDR1 is SGHRS, CDR2 YFSETQ, per germline. This chain's CDR3 is CASSLTGPVFF. The DNA for the CDR3 is TGCGCCAGCAGCTTGACAGGCCCGGTTTTCTTT.

The sample holds many counts of this clonotype. V usage is TRBV27 and J usage is TRBJ2-5; TRBD1 matches at 8 bases. The J segment lost 5 bases and the V segment lost 4 bases, leaving 6 bases of the junction unmatched. From germline, CDR1 is MNHEY and CDR2 SMNVEV (reference sequence). This CDR3 has 14 amino acids. The CDR3 loop is CASSSAGGLETQYF. The DNA for the CDR3 is TGTGCCAGCAGTTCCGCAGGGGGCCTTGAGACCCAGTACTTC.

This clonotype was recorded many times. The genes are TRBV15 and TRBJ2-1, with 8 bases aligning to TRBD2. This CDR3 has 18 residues. The germline CDR1 and CDR2 sequences are LNHNV and YYDKDF (reference sequence). V lost 4 bases to trimming and J lost 0 bases; unmatched junction nucleotides: 11. CDR3 nucleotide sequence: TGTGCCACCAGCACGCTAGCGGGCTTCGGACCCTCCTACAATGAGCAGTTCTTC. Its protein is CATSTLAGFGPSYNEQFF.

This clonotype is labeled medium-sized (0.01 to 0.1%). The genes are TRBV7-9 and TRBJ2-3; a possible D gene is TRBD1 (6 bases). Per germline, CDR1 SEHNR and CDR2 FQNEAQ (reference sequence). CDR3 length: 16 amino acids. V lost 4 bases and J 0 bases, leaving 14 bases between the germline ends. DNA of the CDR3: TGTGCCAGCAGCTCCCCCGGGACAAAAAGCACAGATACGCAGTATTTT. It yields the protein CASSSPGTKSTDTQYF. Based on the CDR3 plus reference TRBV7-9 and TRBJ2-3, the full variable domain is DTGVSQNPRHKITKRGQNVTFRCDPISEHNRLYWYRQTLGQGPEFLTYFQNEAQLEKSRLLSDRFSAERPKGSFSTLEIQRTEQGDSAMYLCASSSPGTKSTDTQYFGPGTRLTVL.

Comment on this clonotype: Given a much more abundant clone one base away, this may be a read error. The V gene is TRBV30, the J gene TRBJ2-1; 9 bases map to TRBD1. The CDR3 loop spans 14 amino acids. Germline CDR1 GTSNPN, CDR2 SVGIG (reference sequence). Losses at the gene ends were 4 bases for V and 7 bases for J; bases not matched to a gene: 8. For the CDR3, the DNA is TGTGCCTGGAATATCGGGACAGGGTGGAATGAGCAGTTCTTC. This translates into CAWNIGTGWNEQFF.

This clonotype was observed at least ten times. This rearrangement joins TRBV7-9 to TRBJ1-2; perhaps TRBD1 as D (5 bases). This CDR3 comprises 14 residues. V lost 2 bases to trimming and J lost 4 bases, with 11 bases between them. Per the germline V gene, CDR1 is SEHNR and CDR2 is FQNEAQ (reference sequence). CDR3 protein: CASSLTGISYGYTF. The CDR3 DNA reads as TGTGCCAGCAGCTTAACAGGAATCTCCTATGGCTACACCTTC.

In its sample, this clonotype was seen many times. CDR3 in amino acids: CASRTVGTGVDGYTF. CDR3 sequence (DNA): TGTGCCAGCAGGACAGTCGGGACAGGTGTTGATGGCTACACCTTC. This chain uses TRBV6-5 with TRBJ1-2; 8 bases match TRBD1. The CDR3 has 15 residues. Germline CDR1 is MNHEY and CDR2 is SVGAGI. The V and J ends lost 6 bases and 6 bases, in that order; junction bases with no gene match: 12.

Ten or more counts support this clonotype. The chain links TRBV7-9 to TRBJ2-7; TRBD1 might be the D (5 bases). Trimming removed 3 bases from V and 1 base from J, with 10 bases in between. The length of the CDR3 is 14 residues. Germline V lookup: CDR1 SEHNR, CDR2 FQNEAQ (reference sequence). CDR3: CASSFQGGSYEQYF. Here the CDR3 DNA reads TGTGCCAGCAGCTTCCAGGGTGGGTCCTACGAGCAGTACTTC.

On this clonotype: A much more abundant neighbour one base away suggests this may be a read error. The genes are TRBV6-1 and TRBJ2-5, with D maybe TRBD1 (8 bases). The CDR3 is 14 amino acids. The V end lost 6 bases, the J end lost 10 bases, and 21 bases lay between the germline ends. Per the germline V gene, CDR1 is MNHNS and CDR2 is SASEGT. The CDR3 protein is CASSRGQAGGIQYF. The CDR3 DNA reads as TGTGCCAGCAGCCGGGGACAGGCCGGGGGGATCCAGTACTTC.

This clonotype was recorded at least ten times. The chain has TRBV18 and TRBJ2-5; 8 bases match TRBD2. J was trimmed by 5 bases and V by 3 bases; bases with no gene match: 5. The CDR3 contains 14 residues. Germline V gene sequence: CDR1 KGHSH, CDR2 LQKENI. CDR3 in amino acids: CASSPTSGGETQYF. DNA of the CDR3: TGTGCCAGCTCACCTACTAGCGGCGGGGAGACCCAGTACTTC. The full variable domain, with the rest looked up from reference TRBV18 and TRBJ2-5, is NAGVMQNPRHLVRRRGQEARLRCSPMKGHSHVYWYRQLPEEGLKFMVYLQKENIIDESGMPKERFSAEFPKEGPSILRIQQVVRGDSAAYFCASSPTSGGETQYFGPGTRLLVL.

There are a few counts of this clonotype. The chain recombines TRBV5-1 with TRBJ1-5, with D possibly matching TRBD1 (6 bases). CDR3 length: 16 residues. The V end lost 4 bases, the J end lost 1 base, and 15 bases lay between the germline ends. Per the germline V gene, CDR1 is SGHRS and CDR2 is YFSETQ. CDR3 in DNA: TGCGCCAGCAGCCTAGGACAGCTCGGCAGCAATCAGCCCCAGCATTTT. Translation: CASSLGQLGSNQPQHF.

This clonotype has ten or more counts. CDR3 loop: CASSLWSQHTEAFF. DNA of the CDR3: TGTGCCAGCAGTTTATGGTCCCAACACACTGAAGCTTTCTTT. The chain joins TRBV27 to TRBJ1-1; D remains unclear. The CDR3 covers 14 residues. Trimming shortened V by 1 base and J by 3 bases, and 9 bases separated the two germline ends. CDR1 and CDR2 from the germline V gene are MNHEY and SMNVEV (reference sequence).

This clonotype was recorded at least ten times. V and J are TRBV5-6 and TRBJ2-5; D may correspond to TRBD1 or TRBD2 (5 bases each). Germline V lookup: CDR1 SGHDT, CDR2 YYEEEE. CDR3 length: 13 amino acids. Trimming took 4 bases from V and 2 from J, leaving 9 bases between them. The CDR3 DNA is TGTGCCAGCAGCGGGGACCCACAAGAGACCCAGTACTTC. Protein sequence: CASSGDPQETQYF. The whole variable domain, filled in from reference TRBV5-6 and TRBJ2-5, reads DAGVTQSPTHLIKTRGQQVTLRCSPKSGHDTVSWYQQALGQGPQFIFQYYEEEERQRGNFPDRFSGHQFPNYSSELNVNALLLGDSALYLCASSGDPQETQYFGPGTRLLVL.

This clonotype was counted many times. The CDR3 sequence is CASSEQGNTGELFF. The CDR3 region has the DNA TGTGCCAGCAGCGAACAGGGGAACACCGGGGAGCTGTTTTTT. The J gene is TRBJ2-2, the V gene TRBV2; a possible D gene is TRBD1 (6 bases). Germline V lookup: CDR1 SNHLY, CDR2 FYNNEI. The CDR3 contains 14 residues. Trimming cost V 6 bases and J 1 base, with 9 bases left between them.

Many counts were recorded for this clonotype. This chain joins TRBV2 and TRBJ2-1; D may correspond to TRBD1 or TRBD2 (5 bases each). CDR3 length: 14 residues. CDR1 is SNHLY, CDR2 FYNNEI, per germline. V gave up 6 bases and J gave up 16 bases, with 25 bases separating them. CDR3 in amino acids: CASSPPGGRVVGFF. CDR3 sequence (DNA): TGTGCCAGCAGCCCCCCTGGGGGAAGGGTGGTAGGATTCTTC.

This clonotype was picked up many times. The V gene is TRBV11-2, the J gene TRBJ2-6; D is unclear. The germline V and J ends were trimmed by 1 base and 0 bases, with 4 bases remaining between them. This CDR3 is built from 15 residues. Germline assignment: CDR1 SGHAT and CDR2 FQNNGV. CDR3 DNA: TGTGCCAGCAGCTTAGTAAGCTCTGGGGCCAACGTCCTGACTTTC. Translating it yields CASSLVSSGANVLTF.

This clonotype was seen ten or more times. J is TRBJ1-1 and V is TRBV2, with unresolved D. Germline V gene lookup returns CDR1 SNHLY and CDR2 FYNNEI. V was clipped by 7 bases and J by 0 bases, with 9 bases between them. The CDR3 is made up of 13 amino acids. This CDR3 reads CASKLNMNTEAFF. CDR3 DNA sequence: TGTGCCAGCAAACTTAATATGAACACTGAAGCTTTCTTT.

This clonotype was recorded a few times. The rearrangement links TRBV7-9 to TRBJ2-3; 12 bases match TRBD2. Unmatched junction bases numbered 8, after V lost 5 bases and J lost 2 bases. The CDR3 loop spans 17 amino acids. Germline lookup yields CDR1 SEHNR and CDR2 FQNEAQ (reference sequence). The CDR3 DNA reads as TGTGCCAGCAGCCCGACCTGGACTAGCGGGGCCACAGATACGCAGTATTTT. Its protein is CASSPTWTSGATDTQYF.

This clonotype was detected ten times or more. The chain carries TRBV5-4 and TRBJ2-2, with a possible D match to TRBD1 (6 bases). The germline V and J ends were trimmed by 0 bases and 3 bases, with 9 bases remaining between them. The CDR3 contains 15 residues. CDR1 and CDR2 from the germline V gene are SGHNT and YYREEE (reference sequence). CDR3 sequence: CASSLGRGDTGELFF. CDR3 coding DNA: TGTGCCAGCAGCTTGGGCAGGGGCGACACCGGGGAGCTGTTTTTT. The full variable domain, completed using reference TRBV5-4 and TRBJ2-2, is ETGVTQSPTHLIKTRGQQVTLRCSSQSGHNTVSWYQQALGQGPQFIFQYYREEENGRGNFPPRFSGLQFPNYSSELNVNALELDDSALYLCASSLGRGDTGELFFGEGSRLTVL.